The present T cell receptor beta chain was sequenced within a study of sequential checkpoint blockade in melanoma. The CDR3 runs 17 residues. CDR1 is KGHSH, CDR2 LQKENI, per germline. V shed 1 base and J 10 bases; nucleotides not matched to a gene: 17. Treatment indicated: randomized to nivolumab then ipilimumab (arm A) or the reverse (arm B). Sequenced by immunoSEQ multiplex PCR; TCRdb stores in-frame clones only, minus some. The table lists about 7,900 clones, around 22% of them singletons. V and J are TRBV18 and TRBJ2-5; 8 positions agree with TRBD2. The sequence came from a human donor with melanoma. Sequenced material: tumor tissue (inferred from file names), taken from a patient given nivolumab and ipilimumab in sequence. The CDR3 reads CASSPRLVGGAQEGQYF. Written as DNA, the CDR3 is TGTGCCAGCTCACCACGGTTGGTCGGGGGGGCCCAAGAGGGCCAGTACTTC.